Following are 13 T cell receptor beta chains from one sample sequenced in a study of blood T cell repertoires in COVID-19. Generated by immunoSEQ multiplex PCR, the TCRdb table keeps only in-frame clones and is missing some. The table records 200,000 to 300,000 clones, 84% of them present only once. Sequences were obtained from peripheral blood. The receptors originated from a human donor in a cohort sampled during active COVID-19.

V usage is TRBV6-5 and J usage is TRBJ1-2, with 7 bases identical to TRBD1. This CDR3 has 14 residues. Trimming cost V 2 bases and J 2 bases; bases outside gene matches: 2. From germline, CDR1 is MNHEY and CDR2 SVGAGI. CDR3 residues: CASSYLTGNYGYTF. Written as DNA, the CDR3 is TGTGCCAGCAGTTACCTGACAGGGAACTATGGCTACACCTTC.

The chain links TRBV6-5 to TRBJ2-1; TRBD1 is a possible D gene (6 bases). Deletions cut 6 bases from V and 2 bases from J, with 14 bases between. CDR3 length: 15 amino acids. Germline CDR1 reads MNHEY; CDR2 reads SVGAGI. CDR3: CASRGTQGTYNEQFF. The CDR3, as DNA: TGTGCCAGCAGGGGCACACAGGGAACCTACAATGAGCAGTTCTTC.

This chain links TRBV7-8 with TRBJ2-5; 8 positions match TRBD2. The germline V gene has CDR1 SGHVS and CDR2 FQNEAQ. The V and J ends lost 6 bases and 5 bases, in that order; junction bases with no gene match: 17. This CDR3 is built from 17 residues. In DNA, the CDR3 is TGTGCCAGCAGTTTACGGACAAGAGCGGGGGCGGGGGAGACCCAGTACTTC. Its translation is CASSLRTRAGAGETQYF.

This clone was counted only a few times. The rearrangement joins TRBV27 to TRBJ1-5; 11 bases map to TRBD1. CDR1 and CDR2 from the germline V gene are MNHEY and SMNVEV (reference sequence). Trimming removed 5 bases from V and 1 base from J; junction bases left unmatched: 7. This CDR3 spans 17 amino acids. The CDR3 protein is CASSPRTGGMSNQPQHF. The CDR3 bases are TGTGCCAGCAGTCCCCGGACAGGGGGCATGAGCAATCAGCCCCAGCATTTT.

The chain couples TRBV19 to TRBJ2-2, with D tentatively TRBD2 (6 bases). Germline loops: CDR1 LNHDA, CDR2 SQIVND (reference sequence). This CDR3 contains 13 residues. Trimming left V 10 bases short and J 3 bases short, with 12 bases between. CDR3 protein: CATWGDHTGELFF. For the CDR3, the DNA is TGTGCCACCTGGGGGGATCACACCGGGGAGCTGTTTTTT.

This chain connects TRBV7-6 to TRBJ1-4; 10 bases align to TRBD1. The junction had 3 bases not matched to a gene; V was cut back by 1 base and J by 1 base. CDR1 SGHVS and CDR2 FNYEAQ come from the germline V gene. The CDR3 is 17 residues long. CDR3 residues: CASSLGQGARTNEKLFF. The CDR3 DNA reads TGTGCCAGCAGCTTAGGACAGGGGGCGCGAACTAATGAAAAACTGTTTTTT.

The CDR3 reads CASSPSGVASHEQFF. In DNA form, the CDR3 reads TGTGCCAGCAGCCCCTCCGGAGTAGCCTCCCATGAGCAGTTCTTC. J is TRBJ2-1 and V is TRBV7-2; no firm D call. This CDR3 is built from 15 residues. V was clipped by 5 bases and J by 8 bases, with 19 bases between them. Germline V gene data show CDR1 as SGHTA and CDR2 as FQGNSA.

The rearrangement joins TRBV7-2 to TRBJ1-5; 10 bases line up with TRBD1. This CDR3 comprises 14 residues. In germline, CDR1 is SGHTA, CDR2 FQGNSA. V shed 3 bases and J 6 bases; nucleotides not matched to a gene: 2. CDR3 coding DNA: TGTGCCAGCAGCTTGACAGGGGGCTTTCAGCCCCAGCATTTT. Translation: CASSLTGGFQPQHF.

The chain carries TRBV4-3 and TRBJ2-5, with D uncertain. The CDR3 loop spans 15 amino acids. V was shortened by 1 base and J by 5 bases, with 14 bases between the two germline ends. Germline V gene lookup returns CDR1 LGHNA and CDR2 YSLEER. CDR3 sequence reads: CASSQGYADGETQYF. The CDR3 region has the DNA TGCGCCAGCAGCCAAGGGTATGCGGATGGGGAGACCCAGTACTTC.

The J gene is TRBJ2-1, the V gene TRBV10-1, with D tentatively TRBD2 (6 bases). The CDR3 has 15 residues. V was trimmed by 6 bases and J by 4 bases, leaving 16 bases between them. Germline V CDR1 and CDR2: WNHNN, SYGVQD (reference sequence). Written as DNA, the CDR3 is TGCGCCAGCAGCTCGGGCGGGACCCAGTACAATGAGCAGTTCTTC. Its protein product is CASSSGGTQYNEQFF.

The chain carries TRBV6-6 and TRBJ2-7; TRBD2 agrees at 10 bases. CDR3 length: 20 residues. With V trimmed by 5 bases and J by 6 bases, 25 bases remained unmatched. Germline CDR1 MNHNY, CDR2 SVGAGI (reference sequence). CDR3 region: CASSPTPRGGAGGPSAEQYF. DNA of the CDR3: TGTGCCAGCAGTCCCACCCCCCGCGGGGGAGCGGGGGGGCCGTCGGCCGAGCAGTACTTC.

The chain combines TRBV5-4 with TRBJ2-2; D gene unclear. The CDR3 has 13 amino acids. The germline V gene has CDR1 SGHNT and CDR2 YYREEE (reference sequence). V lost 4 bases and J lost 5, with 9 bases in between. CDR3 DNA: TGTGCCAGCAGCCAGAGCGTTACCGGGGAGCTGTTTTTT. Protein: CASSQSVTGELFF.

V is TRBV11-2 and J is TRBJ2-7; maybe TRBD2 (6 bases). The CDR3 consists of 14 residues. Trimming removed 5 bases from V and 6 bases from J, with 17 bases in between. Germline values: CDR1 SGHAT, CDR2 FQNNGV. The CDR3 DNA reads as TGTGCCAGCAGCACCCTCACTAGCTTAGTCGAGCAGTACTTC. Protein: CASSTLTSLVEQYF.